Presented here are 29 T cell receptor beta chains from one specimen sequenced in a study of shared clonotypes between healthy human individuals. Libraries were prepared by immunoSEQ multiplex PCR; TCRdb keeps only in-frame clonotypes and omits some of them. The sample has some 2 million clones, 85% to 95% seen once. The specimen sequenced was naive CD4+ T cells sorted from blood. Subset meaning: CD45RA+ positively selected. The receptors come from a man aged 18 to 29 in good health.

The rearrangement links TRBV5-6 to TRBJ1-1; no clear D. This CDR3 has 13 residues. Trimming cost V 6 bases and J 2 bases, with 11 bases left between them. Germline CDR1 SGHDT, CDR2 YYEEEE. DNA for the CDR3: TGTGCCAGCATTTTAAGGGCCAACACTGAAGCTTTCTTT. Translated: CASILRANTEAFF.

This clone was counted a few times. Since a much larger clone is just one base distant, this may be a read error. Other DNA sequences from this sample encode an identical CDR3 as well. The chain has TRBV5-4 and TRBJ2-5; D not certain. V gave up 0 bases and J gave up 1 base, with 1 base separating them. CDR1 and CDR2 from the germline V gene are SGHNT and YYREEE (reference sequence). The CDR3 is 12 amino acids. CDR3 sequence reads: CASSLGQETQYF. Written as DNA, the CDR3 is TGTGCCAGCAGCTTGGGCCAAGAGACCCAGTACTTC.

The chain carries TRBV4-1 and TRBJ1-5; D uncertain. V shed 0 bases and J shed 7 bases, with 10 bases lying between them. The CDR3 runs 14 residues. Germline CDR1 reads MGHRA; CDR2 reads YSYEKL. The CDR3: CASSQELAGQPQHF. The DNA of the CDR3 is TGCGCCAGCAGCCAAGAGTTGGCGGGACAGCCCCAGCATTTT.

V is TRBV5-6 and J is TRBJ1-1; TRBD1 aligns across 9 bases. The CDR3 totals 15 residues. The V gene end was trimmed by 0 bases and the J gene end by 5 bases; junction bases not matched to a gene: 5. The germline V gene has CDR1 SGHDT and CDR2 YYEEEE. CDR3 region: CASSLVGQGPTEAFF. The CDR3 DNA reads TGTGCCAGCAGCTTGGTAGGACAGGGGCCTACTGAAGCTTTCTTT. The whole variable domain, remainder taken from reference TRBV5-6 and TRBJ1-1, is DAGVTQSPTHLIKTRGQQVTLRCSPKSGHDTVSWYQQALGQGPQFIFQYYEEEERQRGNFPDRFSGHQFPNYSSELNVNALLLGDSALYLCASSLVGQGPTEAFFGQGTRLTVV.

This chain joins TRBV23-1 and TRBJ1-6; weak D call: TRBD1 (5 bases). TRBV23-1 is filed as an ORF, its function uncertain. V lost 0 bases and J 9 bases, leaving 12 bases between the germline ends. The CDR3 loop spans 15 amino acids. This CDR3 reads CASSQSRQGGSPLHF. The CDR3 nucleotides are TGCGCCAGCAGTCAATCACGGCAGGGAGGTTCACCCCTCCACTTT.

The V and J genes are TRBV10-3 and TRBJ2-7, with D tentatively TRBD1 (6 bases). Germline V gene data show CDR1 as ENHRY and CDR2 as SYGVKD. The CDR3 consists of 12 residues. Trimming stripped 10 bases from V and 2 bases from J, with 12 bases between. CDR3 sequence: CATRQATYEQYF. CDR3 bases: TGTGCCACCCGACAGGCCACCTACGAGCAGTACTTC.

This chain joins TRBV11-2 and TRBJ1-6, with D unclear. This CDR3 spans 15 amino acids. V was cut by 5 bases and J by 10 bases, with 18 bases left in between. Germline values: CDR1 SGHAT, CDR2 FQNNGV. The CDR3 DNA is TGTGCCAGCAGCCCAAGGGCCCAGGTCCCCTCACCCCTCCACTTT. It translates to CASSPRAQVPSPLHF.

This chain connects TRBV30 to TRBJ1-4; D perhaps matches TRBD1 (5 bases). The V gene lost 1 base and the J gene lost 0 bases, with 12 bases spanning the gap. This CDR3 is 16 amino acids long. Germline V gene sequence: CDR1 GTSNPN, CDR2 SVGIG (reference sequence). CDR3 residues: CAWSGQKVATNEKLFF. In nucleotides, the CDR3 is TGTGCCTGGAGTGGACAGAAAGTTGCAACTAATGAAAAACTGTTTTTT. The full variable domain, with the rest looked up from reference TRBV30 and TRBJ1-4, is SQTIHQWPATLVQPVGSPLSLECTVEGTSNPNLYWYRQAAGRGLQLLFYSVGIGQISSEVPQNLSASRPQDRQFILSSKKLLLSDSGFYLCAWSGQKVATNEKLFFGSGTQLSVL.

This chain uses TRBV2 with TRBJ2-7; D call uncertain. V was cut by 6 bases and J by 7 bases, with 13 bases left in between. CDR3 size: 12 residues. Germline V gene data show CDR1 as SNHLY and CDR2 as FYNNEI. Written as DNA, the CDR3 is TGTGCCAGCAGAAGGACGCCCGGGGAGCAGTACTTC. It specifies CASRRTPGEQYF.

The rearrangement uses TRBV10-3 and TRBJ2-3; D gene uncertain. Germline lookup yields CDR1 ENHRY and CDR2 SYGVKD. Deletions cut 10 bases from V and 2 bases from J, with 13 bases between. The CDR3 has 13 residues. The CDR3: CATQREVTDTQYF. CDR3 nucleotide sequence: TGTGCCACCCAACGCGAGGTCACAGATACGCAGTATTTT.

This clone was counted a few times. This chain links TRBV5-6 with TRBJ1-2; 9 positions agree with TRBD1. The CDR3 loop spans 13 amino acids. The germline V gene has CDR1 SGHDT and CDR2 YYEEEE. Trimming took 4 bases from V and 7 from J; bases not matched to a gene: 5. This chain's CDR3 is CASSRTGEGGYTF. The CDR3 DNA sequence: TGTGCCAGCAGCCGGACAGGGGAGGGTGGCTACACCTTC.

The chain links TRBV29-1 to TRBJ2-5, with TRBD1 matching over 12 bases. The CDR3 is 14 residues long. Trimming at V came to 4 bases and at J to 5 bases, leaving 5 bases not matched to a gene. Germline CDR1 SQVTM, CDR2 ANQGSEA. CDR3 in DNA: TGCAGCGTTGTAGGGACAGGGGGCCGGGAGACCCAGTACTTC. Its translation: CSVVGTGGRETQYF.

CDR3 protein: CASSFQGVLSEQYF. CDR3 DNA: TGTGCCAGCAGTTTTCAGGGAGTTCTCAGCGAGCAGTACTTC. The chain has TRBV6-1 and TRBJ2-7; the D gene could be TRBD1 or TRBD2 (5 bases each). From germline, CDR1 is MNHNS and CDR2 SASEGT. CDR3 length equals 14 residues. V lost 5 bases and J lost 6, with 17 bases in between.

The chain recombines TRBV5-6 with TRBJ2-7, with 8 positions matching TRBD1. Trimming cost V 4 bases and J 3 bases; bases outside gene matches: 9. Per the germline V gene, CDR1 is SGHDT and CDR2 is YYEEEE. The CDR3 totals 15 residues. The chain's CDR3 is CASSIRGLKVYEQYF. CDR3 sequence (DNA): TGTGCCAGCAGCATCAGGGGGCTGAAGGTCTACGAGCAGTACTTC.

J is TRBJ1-1 and V is TRBV6-6; D gene ambiguous. The length of the CDR3 is 14 residues. Germline assignment: CDR1 MNHNY and CDR2 SVGAGI (reference sequence). Trimming pared 6 bases from V and 2 bases from J, leaving 13 bases between. CDR3 DNA sequence: TGTGCCAGCAGCATACAACCGGGAAACACTGAAGCTTTCTTT. It encodes CASSIQPGNTEAFF.

The rearrangement joins TRBV1 to TRBJ1-4. TRBV1 is reported as a pseudogene. This CDR3 has 13 residues. Here the CDR3 DNA reads TGCACCAGCAGCCCTCCCACTCGTGAAAAACTGTTTTTT. This translates into CTSSPPTREKLFF.

The CDR3 protein is CASSPTDGTREKLFF. The DNA of the CDR3 is TGTGCCAGCAGCCCGACGGACGGGACGCGTGAAAAACTGTTTTTT. This chain links TRBV7-9 with TRBJ1-4; maybe TRBD1 (5 bases). This CDR3 is 15 amino acids long. Per the germline V gene, CDR1 is SEHNR and CDR2 is FQNEAQ (reference sequence). V was pared by 5 bases and J by 7 bases, with 17 bases between.

This chain uses TRBV6-5 with TRBJ2-7; 8 positions agree with TRBD1. Germline V gives CDR1 MNHEY, CDR2 SVGAGI. The CDR3 has 16 residues. V was clipped by 0 bases and J by 1 base; unmatched bases: 5. The CDR3 spells CASSYSGQVPSYEQYF. CDR3 in DNA: TGTGCCAGCAGTTACTCGGGACAGGTTCCGTCCTACGAGCAGTACTTC.

This CDR3 reads CASSQDIEGAETEAFF. The CDR3 nucleotides read TGTGCCAGCAGCCAAGATATAGAGGGGGCAGAGACTGAAGCTTTCTTT. The genes are TRBV14 and TRBJ1-1; TRBD1 agrees at 7 bases. CDR1 SGHDN and CDR2 FVKESK come from the germline V gene. With 0 bases clipped from V and 5 bases from J, the junction kept 9 bases outside the gene matches. The CDR3 loop spans 16 amino acids.

This sequence joins TRBV7-9 and TRBJ2-5; no clear D gene. CDR3 length: 15 residues. Trimming pared 1 base from V and 1 base from J, leaving 10 bases between. Germline CDR1 SEHNR, CDR2 FQNEAQ (reference sequence). CDR3 region: CASSLDPRSQETQYF. DNA for the CDR3: TGTGCCAGCAGCTTAGATCCCAGATCCCAAGAGACCCAGTACTTC.

The V call is TRBV19, the J call TRBJ2-1; TRBD2 agrees at 8 bases. Per germline, CDR1 LNHDA and CDR2 SQIVND (reference sequence). The ends lost 8 bases at V and 0 bases at J; junction bases unmatched: 3. The CDR3 has 14 residues. DNA of the CDR3: TGTGCCAGTGAGACTAGCGTCTCCTACAATGAGCAGTTCTTC. It yields the protein CASETSVSYNEQFF.

The J gene is TRBJ2-7, the V gene TRBV15; D may be TRBD1 (6 bases). Trimming cost V 4 bases and J 5 bases, with 18 bases left between them. The CDR3 sequence is 15 residues long. In germline, CDR1 is LNHNV, CDR2 YYDKDF (reference sequence). CDR3 DNA: TGTGCCACCAGCAAACTCACAGGGAGTAAGAACGAGCAGTACTTC. It translates to CATSKLTGSKNEQYF.

This chain connects TRBV5-4 to TRBJ2-3; D gene uncertain. The CDR3 contains 15 residues. Germline V gene data show CDR1 as SGHNT and CDR2 as YYREEE (reference sequence). Trimming shortened V by 4 bases and J by 1 base, and 13 bases separated the two germline ends. The CDR3 protein is CASSPDLSRTDTQYF. The CDR3 coding sequence is TGTGCCAGCAGCCCCGATTTGTCACGCACAGATACGCAGTATTTT.

The chain links TRBV5-1 to TRBJ1-6; perhaps TRBD1 as D (5 bases). Germline V gene sequence: CDR1 SGHRS, CDR2 YFSETQ. The CDR3 extends over 13 amino acids. Between the trimmed V and J ends, which lost 2 bases and 10 bases, there was a span of 10 bases. CDR3 region: CASSLGAGSPLHF. CDR3 coding DNA: TGCGCCAGCAGCTTAGGGGCAGGGTCACCCCTCCACTTT.

The chain couples TRBV7-9 to TRBJ1-2; a possible D gene is TRBD1 (6 bases). From germline, CDR1 is SEHNR and CDR2 FQNEAQ (reference sequence). V lost 7 bases and J lost 4, with 16 bases in between. CDR3 length equals 14 residues. The CDR3 loop reads CASTKTGSTYGYTF. DNA for the CDR3: TGTGCCAGCACCAAAACAGGGTCTACCTATGGCTACACCTTC.

V gene TRBV11-3 combines with J gene TRBJ2-7, with TRBD2 identical over 13 bases. The CDR3 sequence is 16 residues long. Germline-derived CDR1 and CDR2 are SGHNT and YENEEA. The V and J ends lost 5 bases and 3 bases, in that order; junction bases with no gene match: 7. The CDR3: CASSPSGTSGVYEQYF. The CDR3 region has the DNA TGTGCCAGCAGCCCTAGCGGGACTAGCGGGGTCTACGAGCAGTACTTC.

The rearrangement links TRBV11-2 to TRBJ1-4; D might be TRBD1 (6 bases). Trimming removed 2 bases at V and 7 bases at J, with 14 bases between. Germline CDR1 is SGHAT and CDR2 is FQNNGV. The CDR3 runs to 15 residues. In nucleotides, the CDR3 is TGTGCCAGCAGCTTACAGGGGATAATCGGTGAAAAACTGTTTTTT. This encodes CASSLQGIIGEKLFF.

The V gene is TRBV5-6, the J gene TRBJ2-7; TRBD1 matches at 8 bases. Germline values: CDR1 SGHDT, CDR2 YYEEEE. The CDR3 spans 18 residues. Unmatched junction bases numbered 19, after V lost 1 base and J lost 7 bases. CDR3 bases: TGTGCCAGCAGCTTGTATTGGGGCAGACAGGGGACAACCACTGAGCAGTACTTC. Its translation: CASSLYWGRQGTTTEQYF.

J is TRBJ1-5 and V is TRBV27, with D hard to call. The germline gives CDR1 MNHEY, CDR2 SMNVEV (reference sequence). V was cut by 10 bases and J by 3 bases, with 19 bases left in between. The length of the CDR3 is 15 residues. This CDR3 is CATSEDGKYNQPQHF. CDR3 nucleotide sequence: TGTGCCACCAGCGAAGATGGCAAGTACAATCAGCCCCAGCATTTT.